This T cell receptor beta chain is from a study of early T cells in non-severe SARS-CoV-2 infection. This clonotype was counted ten times or more. Its antigen is as yet unknown. Findings of the study overall: VDJdb-based annotation leaned toward anti-spike CD8 responses and missed private and CD4 specificities.

V lost 6 bases to trimming and J lost 7 bases, with 10 bases between them. This CDR3 region has 12 residues. The germline V gene has CDR1 MNHEY and CDR2 SVGAGI. TCRdb analysed the 5' RACE reads with MiXCR anew, one entry per CDR3 protein. The table lists about 45,000 distinct CDR3 sequences, roughly 10% of them singletons. The source material was whole blood. The V and J genes are TRBV6-5 and TRBJ1-5, with D unclear. This receptor was obtained from an adult who was a healthcare worker with PCR-confirmed SARS-CoV-2 infection or an uninfected control (not recorded which). For the CDR3, the DNA is TGTGCCAGCAGCCAGGACGGACAGCCCCAGCATTTT. This gives the protein CASSQDGQPQHF.